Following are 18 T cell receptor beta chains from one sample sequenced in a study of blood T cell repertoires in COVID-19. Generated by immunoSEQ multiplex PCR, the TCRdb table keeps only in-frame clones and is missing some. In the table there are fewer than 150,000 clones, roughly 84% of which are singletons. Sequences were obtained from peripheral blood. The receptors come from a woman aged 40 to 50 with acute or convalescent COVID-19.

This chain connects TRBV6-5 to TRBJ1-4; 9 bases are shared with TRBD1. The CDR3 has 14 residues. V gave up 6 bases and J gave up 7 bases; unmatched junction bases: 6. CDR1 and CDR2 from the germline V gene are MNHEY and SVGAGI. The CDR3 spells CASSPTGGTEKLFF. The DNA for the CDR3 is TGTGCCAGCAGCCCCACAGGGGGCACTGAAAAACTGTTTTTT.

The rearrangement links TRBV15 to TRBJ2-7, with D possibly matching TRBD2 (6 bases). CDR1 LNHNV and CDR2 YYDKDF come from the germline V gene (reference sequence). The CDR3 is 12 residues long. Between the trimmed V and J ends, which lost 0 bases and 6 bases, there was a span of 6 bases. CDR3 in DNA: TGTGCCACCAGCAGAGAGGGGGGCGAGCAGTACTTC. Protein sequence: CATSREGGEQYF.

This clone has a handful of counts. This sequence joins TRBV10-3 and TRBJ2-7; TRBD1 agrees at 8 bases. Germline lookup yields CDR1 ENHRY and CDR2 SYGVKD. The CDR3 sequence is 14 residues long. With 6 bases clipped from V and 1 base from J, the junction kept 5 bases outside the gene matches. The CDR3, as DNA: TGTGCCATCAGCTATGGGACAGGTTCCTACGAGCAGTACTTC. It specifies CAISYGTGSYEQYF.

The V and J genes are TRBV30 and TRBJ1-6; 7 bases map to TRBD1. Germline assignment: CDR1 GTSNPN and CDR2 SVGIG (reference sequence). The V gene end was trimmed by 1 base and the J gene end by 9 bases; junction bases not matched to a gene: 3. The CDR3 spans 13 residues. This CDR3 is CAWSDRGISPLHF. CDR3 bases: TGTGCCTGGAGTGACAGGGGTATTTCACCCCTCCACTTT.

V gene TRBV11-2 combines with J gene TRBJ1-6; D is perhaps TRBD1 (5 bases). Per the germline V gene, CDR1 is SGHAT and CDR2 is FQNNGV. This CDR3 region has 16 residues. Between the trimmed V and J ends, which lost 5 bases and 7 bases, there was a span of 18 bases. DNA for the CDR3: TGTGCCAGCAGCCCGGGGAGGGGACCTTGGAATTCACCCCTCCACTTT. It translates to CASSPGRGPWNSPLHF. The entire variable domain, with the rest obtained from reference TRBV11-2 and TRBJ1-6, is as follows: EAGVAQSPRYKIIEKRQSVAFWCNPISGHATLYWYQQILGQGPKLLIQFQNNGVVDDSQLPKDRFSAERLKGVDSTLKIQPAKLEDSAVYLCASSPGRGPWNSPLHFGNGTRLTVT.

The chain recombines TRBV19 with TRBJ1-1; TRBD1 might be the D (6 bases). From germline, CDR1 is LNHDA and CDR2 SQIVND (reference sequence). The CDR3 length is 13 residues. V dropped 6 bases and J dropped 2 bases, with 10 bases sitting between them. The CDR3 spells CASSWDTNTEAFF. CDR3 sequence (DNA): TGTGCCAGTAGCTGGGACACCAACACTGAAGCTTTCTTT.

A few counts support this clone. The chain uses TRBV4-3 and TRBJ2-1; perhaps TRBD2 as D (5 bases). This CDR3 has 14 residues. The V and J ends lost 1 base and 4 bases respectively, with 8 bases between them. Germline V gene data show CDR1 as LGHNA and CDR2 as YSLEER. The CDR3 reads CASSQAGSYNEQFF. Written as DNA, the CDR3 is TGCGCCAGCAGCCAAGCGGGGAGTTACAATGAGCAGTTCTTC.

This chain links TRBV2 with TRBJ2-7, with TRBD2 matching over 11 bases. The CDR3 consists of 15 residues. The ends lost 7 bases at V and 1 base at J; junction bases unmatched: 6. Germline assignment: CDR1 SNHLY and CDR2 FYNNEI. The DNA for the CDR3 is TGTGCCAGCATCCTCAGACTAGCGGGGTCCTACGAGCAGTACTTC. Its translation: CASILRLAGSYEQYF.

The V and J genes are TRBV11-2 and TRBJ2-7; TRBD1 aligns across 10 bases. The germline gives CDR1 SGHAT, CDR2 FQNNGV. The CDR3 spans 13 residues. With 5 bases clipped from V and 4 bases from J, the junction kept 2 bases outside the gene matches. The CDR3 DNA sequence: TGTGCCAGCAGCCGGGACAGGGGTTACGAGCAGTACTTC. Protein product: CASSRDRGYEQYF.

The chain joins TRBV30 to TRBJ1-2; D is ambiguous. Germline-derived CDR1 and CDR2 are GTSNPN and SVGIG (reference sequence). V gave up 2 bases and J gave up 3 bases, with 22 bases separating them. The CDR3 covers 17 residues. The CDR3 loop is CAWSIPLMVFGDYGYTF. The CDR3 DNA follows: TGTGCCTGGAGTATCCCATTGATGGTATTTGGAGACTATGGCTACACCTTC.

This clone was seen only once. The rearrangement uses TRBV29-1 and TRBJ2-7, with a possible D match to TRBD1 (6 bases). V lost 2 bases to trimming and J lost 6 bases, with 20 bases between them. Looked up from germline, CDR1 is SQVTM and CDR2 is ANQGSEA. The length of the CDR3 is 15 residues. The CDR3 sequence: CSVEKGRGRGSEQYF. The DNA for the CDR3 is TGCAGCGTTGAAAAAGGTCGTGGCAGGGGTAGCGAGCAGTACTTC.

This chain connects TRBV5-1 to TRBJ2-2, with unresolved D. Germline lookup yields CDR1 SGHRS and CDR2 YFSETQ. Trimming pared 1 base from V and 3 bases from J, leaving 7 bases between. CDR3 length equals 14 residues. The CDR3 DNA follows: TGCGCCAGCAGCTTGATCGGTGACACCGGGGAGCTGTTTTTT. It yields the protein CASSLIGDTGELFF.

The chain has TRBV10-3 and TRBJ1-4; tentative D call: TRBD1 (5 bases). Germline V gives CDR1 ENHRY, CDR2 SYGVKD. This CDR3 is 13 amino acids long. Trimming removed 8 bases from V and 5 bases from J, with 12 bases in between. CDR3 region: CAIGDRANEKLFF. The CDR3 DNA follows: TGTGCCATCGGAGACAGAGCCAATGAAAAACTGTTTTTT.

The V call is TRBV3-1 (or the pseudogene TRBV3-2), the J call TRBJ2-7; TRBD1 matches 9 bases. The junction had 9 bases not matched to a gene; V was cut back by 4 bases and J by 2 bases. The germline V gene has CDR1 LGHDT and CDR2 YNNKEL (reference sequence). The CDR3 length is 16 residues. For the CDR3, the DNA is TGTGCCAGCAGCCCTCTTAGGACAGGGGTCGCCTACGAGCAGTACTTC. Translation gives CASSPLRTGVAYEQYF.

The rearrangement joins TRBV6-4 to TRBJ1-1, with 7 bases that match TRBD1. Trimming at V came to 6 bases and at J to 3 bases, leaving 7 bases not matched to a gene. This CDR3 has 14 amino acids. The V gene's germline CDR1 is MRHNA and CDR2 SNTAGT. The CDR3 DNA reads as TGTGCCAGCAGACCACAGGGGTTCGACACTGAAGCTTTCTTT. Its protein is CASRPQGFDTEAFF.

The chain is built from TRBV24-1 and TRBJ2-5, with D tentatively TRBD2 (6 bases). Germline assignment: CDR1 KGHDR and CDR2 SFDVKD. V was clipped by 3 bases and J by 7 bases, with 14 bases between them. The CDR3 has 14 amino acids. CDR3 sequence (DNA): TGTGCCACCAGTGATCCGAGGGACTTCGGGACCCAGTACTTC. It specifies CATSDPRDFGTQYF.

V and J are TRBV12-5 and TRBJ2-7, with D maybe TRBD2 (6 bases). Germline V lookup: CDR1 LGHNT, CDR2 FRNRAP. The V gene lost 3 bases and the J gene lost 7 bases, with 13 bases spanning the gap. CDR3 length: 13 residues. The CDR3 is CASGLGRGGEQYF. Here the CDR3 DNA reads TGTGCTAGTGGTTTAGGCCGAGGAGGGGAGCAGTACTTC.

The DNA of the CDR3 is TGTGCCAGCCTCCAGACCCAGTACTTC. The encoded protein is CASLQTQYF. The chain links TRBV7-9 to TRBJ2-5, with D hard to call. Per the germline V gene, CDR1 is SEHNR and CDR2 is FQNEAQ (reference sequence). Trimming removed 8 bases at V and 6 bases at J, with 4 bases between. The CDR3 extends over 9 amino acids.